The next 8 T cell receptor beta chains were all read from a single sample in a study of cytomegalovirus exposure and HLA in healthy donors (dated by TCRdb to the late 2010s). Libraries were built with the immunoSEQ multiplex PCR assay. The multiplex PCR relied on a mix of 60 forward primers for TCR Vbeta segments and 13 reverse primers for TCR Jbeta segments. TCRdb took over this immuneACCESS table, retaining in-frame rearrangements with V and J assigned. Such tables are incomplete; in checked studies, under half of the missing clones stem from an unresolved V gene, and the remainder is unexplained. This sample gives under 200,000 clones in total; approximately 80% of them show up just once. 1.5% to 2% of the sample goes to the ten largest clones. The source material was PBMCs. The receptors originated from a woman aged 18-35 years in good health and CMV-seronegative.

This clone was found a few times. The chain links TRBV5-1 to TRBJ1-2, with a possible D match to TRBD1 (5 bases). Trimming stripped 0 bases from V and 5 bases from J, with 14 bases between. Germline CDR1 SGHRS, CDR2 YFSETQ. The CDR3 loop spans 15 amino acids. CDR3 in DNA: TGCGCCAGCAGCTTGGCCACAGGAACAGGATATGGCTACACCTTC. It encodes CASSLATGTGYGYTF.

The chain uses TRBV18 and TRBJ2-5; TRBD2 matches 8 bases. CDR3 size: 14 residues. Trimming took 6 bases from V and 5 from J; bases not matched to a gene: 8. Germline V gives CDR1 KGHSH, CDR2 LQKENI. CDR3 sequence (DNA): TGTGCCAGCTCCCCAGGGACTAGATGGGAGACCCAGTACTTC. It translates to CASSPGTRWETQYF.

The chain is built from TRBV6-1 and TRBJ1-5; possibly TRBD1 for D (5 bases). The V gene lost 4 bases and the J gene lost 1 base, with 17 bases spanning the gap. This CDR3 region has 17 residues. Germline V gives CDR1 MNHNS, CDR2 SASEGT. Written as DNA, the CDR3 is TGTGCCAGCAGTGGGGGGGGGTGGGGGGGAAGCAATCAGCCCCAGCATTTT. The encoded protein is CASSGGGWGGSNQPQHF.

V and J are TRBV7-8 and TRBJ2-2; TRBD1 is a possible D gene (5 bases). Germline values: CDR1 SGHVS, CDR2 FQNEAQ. The CDR3 length is 13 residues. Trimming stripped 3 bases from V and 5 bases from J, with 7 bases between. CDR3: CASSFQGTGELFF. CDR3 in DNA: TGTGCCAGCAGCTTTCAGGGAACCGGGGAGCTGTTTTTT.

Turning to this clone: Other DNA variants within this sample encode the same CDR3. The chain links TRBV5-1 to TRBJ1-1, with unresolved D. CDR1 is SGHRS and CDR2 is YFSETQ in the germline V gene. V was pared by 2 bases and J by 3 bases, with 8 bases between. The CDR3 contains 13 residues. The CDR3 nucleotides read TGCGCCAGCAGCTTTGATTCGGACACTGAAGCTTTCTTT. Its protein product is CASSFDSDTEAFF.

V usage is TRBV25-1 and J usage is TRBJ1-2; 11 positions agree with TRBD1. Germline V gene sequence: CDR1 MGHDK, CDR2 SYGVNS. The CDR3 loop spans 15 amino acids. The trim removed 2 bases at V and 3 bases at J, leaving 2 bases unmatched. CDR3 amino acids: CASSEPGQGDYGYTF. The CDR3, as DNA: TGTGCCAGCAGTGAACCGGGACAGGGGGACTATGGCTACACCTTC.

V gene TRBV28 combines with J gene TRBJ1-1; unclear D gene. Germline V gene sequence: CDR1 MDHEN, CDR2 SYDVKM. Trimming took off 10 bases at V and 3 bases at J, with 9 bases between the two ends. The CDR3 covers 11 residues. CDR3 DNA sequence: TGTGCCACCCTCAGCGACACTGAAGCTTTCTTT. This codes for CATLSDTEAFF.

The chain joins TRBV11-1 to TRBJ2-1, with TRBD2 matching over 10 bases. The CDR3 length is 15 residues. In germline, CDR1 is SGHAT, CDR2 FQDESV (reference sequence). V trimming: 4 bases; J trimming: 5 bases; junction bases outside the gene matches: 5. The CDR3 coding sequence is TGTGCCAGCAGCTCTAGCGGGAGATTTAACAATGAGCAGTTCTTC. Its translation is CASSSSGRFNNEQFF.